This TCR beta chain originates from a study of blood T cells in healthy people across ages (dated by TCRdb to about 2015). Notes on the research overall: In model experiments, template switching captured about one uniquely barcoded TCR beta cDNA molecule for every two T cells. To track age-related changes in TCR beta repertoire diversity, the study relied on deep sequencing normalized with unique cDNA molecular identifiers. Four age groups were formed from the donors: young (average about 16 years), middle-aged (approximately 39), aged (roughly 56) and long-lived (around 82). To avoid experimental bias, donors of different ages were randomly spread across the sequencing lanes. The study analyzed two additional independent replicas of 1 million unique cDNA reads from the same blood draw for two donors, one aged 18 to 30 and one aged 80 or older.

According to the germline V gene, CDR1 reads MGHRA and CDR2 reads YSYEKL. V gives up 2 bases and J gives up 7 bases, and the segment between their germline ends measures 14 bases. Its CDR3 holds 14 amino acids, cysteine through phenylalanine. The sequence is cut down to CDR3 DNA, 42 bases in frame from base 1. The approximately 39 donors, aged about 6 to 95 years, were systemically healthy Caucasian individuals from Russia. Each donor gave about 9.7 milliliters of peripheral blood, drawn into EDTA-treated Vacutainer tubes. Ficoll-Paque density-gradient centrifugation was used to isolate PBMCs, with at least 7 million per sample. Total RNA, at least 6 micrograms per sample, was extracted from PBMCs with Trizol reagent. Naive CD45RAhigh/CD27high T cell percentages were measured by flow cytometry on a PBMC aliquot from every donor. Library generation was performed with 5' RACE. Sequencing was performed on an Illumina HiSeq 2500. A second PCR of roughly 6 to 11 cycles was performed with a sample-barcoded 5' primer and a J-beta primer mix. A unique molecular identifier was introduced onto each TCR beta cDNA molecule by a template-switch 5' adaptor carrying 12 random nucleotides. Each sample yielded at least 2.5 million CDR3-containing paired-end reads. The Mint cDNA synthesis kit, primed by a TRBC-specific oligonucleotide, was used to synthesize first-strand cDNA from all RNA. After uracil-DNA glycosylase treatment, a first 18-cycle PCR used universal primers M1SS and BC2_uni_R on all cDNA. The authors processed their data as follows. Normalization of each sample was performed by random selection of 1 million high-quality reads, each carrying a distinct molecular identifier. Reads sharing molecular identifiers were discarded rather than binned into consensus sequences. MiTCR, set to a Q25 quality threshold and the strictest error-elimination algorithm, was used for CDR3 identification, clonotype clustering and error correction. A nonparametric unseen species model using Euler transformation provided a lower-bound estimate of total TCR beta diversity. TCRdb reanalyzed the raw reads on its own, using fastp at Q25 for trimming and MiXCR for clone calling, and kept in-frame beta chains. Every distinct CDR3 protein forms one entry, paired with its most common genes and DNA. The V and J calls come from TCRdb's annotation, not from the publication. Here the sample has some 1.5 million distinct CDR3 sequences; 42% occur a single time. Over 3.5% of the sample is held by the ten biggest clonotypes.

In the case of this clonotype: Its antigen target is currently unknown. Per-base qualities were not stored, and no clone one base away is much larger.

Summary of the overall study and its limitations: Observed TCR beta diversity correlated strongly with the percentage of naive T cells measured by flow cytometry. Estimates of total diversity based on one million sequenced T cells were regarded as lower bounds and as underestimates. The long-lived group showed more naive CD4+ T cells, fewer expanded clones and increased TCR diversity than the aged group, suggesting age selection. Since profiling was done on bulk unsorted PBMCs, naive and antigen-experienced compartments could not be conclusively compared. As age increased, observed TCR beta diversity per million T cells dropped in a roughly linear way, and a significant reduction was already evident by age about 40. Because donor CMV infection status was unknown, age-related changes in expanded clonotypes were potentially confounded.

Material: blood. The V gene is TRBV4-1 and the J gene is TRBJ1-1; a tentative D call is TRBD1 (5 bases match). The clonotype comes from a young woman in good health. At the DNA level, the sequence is TGCGCCAGCAGCCAACAACCCGGACAAAGTGAAGCTTTCTTT. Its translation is CASSQQPGQSEAFF.